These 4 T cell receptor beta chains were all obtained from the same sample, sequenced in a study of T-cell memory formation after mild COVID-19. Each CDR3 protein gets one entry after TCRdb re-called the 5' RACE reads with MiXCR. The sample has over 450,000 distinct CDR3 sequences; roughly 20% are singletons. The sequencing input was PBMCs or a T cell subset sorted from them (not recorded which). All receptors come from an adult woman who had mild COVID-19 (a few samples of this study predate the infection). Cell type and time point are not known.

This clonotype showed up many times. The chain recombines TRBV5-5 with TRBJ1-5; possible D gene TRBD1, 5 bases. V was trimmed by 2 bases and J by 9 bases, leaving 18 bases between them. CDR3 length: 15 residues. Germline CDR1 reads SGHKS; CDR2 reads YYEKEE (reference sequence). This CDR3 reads CASSLYRDSPRPQHF. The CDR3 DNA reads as TGTGCCAGCAGCTTATACCGGGACTCCCCCAGGCCCCAGCATTTT. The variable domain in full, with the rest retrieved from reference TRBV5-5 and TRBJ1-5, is DAGVTQSPTHLIKTRGQQVTLRCSPISGHKSVSWYQQVLGQGPQFIFQYYEKEERGRGNFPDRFSARQFPNYSSELNVNALLLGDSALYLCASSLYRDSPRPQHFGDGTRLSIL.

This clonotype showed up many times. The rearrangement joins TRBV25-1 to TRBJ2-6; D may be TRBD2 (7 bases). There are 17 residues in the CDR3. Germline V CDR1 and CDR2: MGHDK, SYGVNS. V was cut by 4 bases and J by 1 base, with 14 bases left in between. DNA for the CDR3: TGTGCCAGCAGTGGGCTAGGGGGGGAATCTGGGGCCAACGTCCTGACTTTC. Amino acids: CASSGLGGESGANVLTF.

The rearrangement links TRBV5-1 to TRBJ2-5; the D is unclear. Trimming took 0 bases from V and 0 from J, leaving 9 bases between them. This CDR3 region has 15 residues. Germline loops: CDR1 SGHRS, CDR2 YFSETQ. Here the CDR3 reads CASSLEGRDQETQYF. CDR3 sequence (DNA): TGCGCCAGCAGCTTGGAGGGTAGGGACCAAGAGACCCAGTACTTC.

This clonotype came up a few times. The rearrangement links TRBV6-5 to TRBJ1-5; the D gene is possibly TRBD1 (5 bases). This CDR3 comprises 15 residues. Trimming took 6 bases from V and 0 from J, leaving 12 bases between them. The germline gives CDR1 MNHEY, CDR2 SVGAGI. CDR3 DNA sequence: TGTGCCAGCAGGTACACAGGTAATAGCAATCAGCCCCAGCATTTT. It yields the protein CASRYTGNSNQPQHF.